A single sample gave rise to the 22 T cell receptor beta chains below, sequenced in a study of technical replicates of blood from a handful of donors. Sequenced by immunoSEQ multiplex PCR; TCRdb stores in-frame clones only, minus some. The sample holds about 15,000 clones, about four fifths seen once. The sequencing input was PBMCs. The receptors were sampled from a human donor in good health. Some clones in this sample may be carry-over from other donors' samples.

In its sample, this clone was seen once. V and J are TRBV11-1 and TRBJ2-2; TRBD2 matches 7 bases. Trimming removed 5 bases from V and 3 bases from J; junction bases left unmatched: 9. Germline V lookup: CDR1 SGHAT, CDR2 FQDESV (reference sequence). This CDR3 has 16 amino acids. The CDR3 reads CASSPTSVRYTGELFF. The CDR3 bases are TGTGCCAGCAGCCCCACTAGCGTTAGGTACACCGGGGAGCTGTTTTTT.

V gene TRBV5-1 combines with J gene TRBJ2-5; 10 nucleotides line up with TRBD2. The CDR3 runs to 17 residues. In germline, CDR1 is SGHRS, CDR2 YFSETQ. Trimming cost V 4 bases and J 0 bases; bases outside gene matches: 9. The DNA for the CDR3 is TGCGCCAGCAGCGATGGGGCTAGCGGGAGTCACCAAGAGACCCAGTACTTC. This codes for CASSDGASGSHQETQYF. Combining the CDR3 with reference TRBV5-1 and TRBJ2-5 gives the whole variable domain KAGVTQTPRYLIKTRGQQVTLSCSPISGHRSVSWYQQTPGQGLQFLFEYFSETQRNKGNFPGRFSGRQFSNSRSEMNVSTLELGDSALYLCASSDGASGSHQETQYFGPGTRLLVL.

The V and J genes are TRBV7-8 and TRBJ1-1, with D uncertain. Between the trimmed V and J ends, which lost 2 bases and 3 bases, there was a span of 4 bases. This CDR3 is built from 12 residues. Germline CDR1 reads SGHVS; CDR2 reads FQNEAQ. CDR3 nucleotide sequence: TGTGCCAGCAGCTTATCGTACACTGAAGCTTTCTTT. Residues: CASSLSYTEAFF.

The rearrangement uses TRBV19 and TRBJ2-7; 9 bases are shared with TRBD1. This CDR3 spans 15 amino acids. Germline CDR1 LNHDA, CDR2 SQIVND (reference sequence). V dropped 5 bases and J dropped 6; count of bases not matched to a gene: 11. DNA for the CDR3: TGTGCCAGTAGTCAAACAGGGGGCGGATGGTCCGAGCAGTACTTC. This codes for CASSQTGGGWSEQYF.

This clone was seen only once. The V gene is TRBV6-4, the J gene TRBJ2-3, with 11 nucleotides matching TRBD2. J gave up 3 bases and V 6 bases, and 5 bases lay outside the gene matches. The length of the CDR3 is 15 residues. Germline V gives CDR1 MRHNA, CDR2 SNTAGT. The DNA for the CDR3 is TGTGCCAGCAGACGACTAGCGGGAACGACAGATACGCAGTATTTT. Translating it yields CASRRLAGTTDTQYF.

The gene calls are TRBV7-2 and TRBJ1-5; D is perhaps TRBD1 (5 bases). Germline V lookup: CDR1 SGHTA, CDR2 FQGNSA. Trimming pared 5 bases from V and 7 bases from J, leaving 12 bases between. The CDR3 totals 13 residues. The CDR3 region is CASSTQGTQPQHF. CDR3 nucleotide sequence: TGTGCCAGCAGCACGCAGGGAACCCAGCCCCAGCATTTT.

V is TRBV30 and J is TRBJ1-2; 9 nucleotides line up with TRBD1. There are 14 residues in the CDR3. V trimming: 4 bases; J trimming: 8 bases; junction bases outside the gene matches: 11. Per the germline V gene, CDR1 is GTSNPN and CDR2 is SVGIG (reference sequence). The CDR3 DNA is TGTGCCTGGATGTCTGGGACAGGGTTTTTGGGCTACACCTTC. The encoded protein is CAWMSGTGFLGYTF.

This sequence joins TRBV7-9 and TRBJ2-1; tentatively, D is TRBD2 (6 bases). The germline V gene has CDR1 SEHNR and CDR2 FQNEAQ (reference sequence). The CDR3 covers 14 residues. Trimming took 4 bases from V and 7 from J, leaving 14 bases between them. CDR3 amino acids: CASSWGTSDNEQFF. The CDR3 nucleotides are TGTGCCAGCAGCTGGGGGACTTCCGATAATGAGCAGTTCTTC.

The sample holds one count of this clone. The chain employs TRBV4-1 and TRBJ2-7; 11 nucleotides agree with TRBD1. Germline CDR1 and CDR2: MGHRA and YSYEKL. The V gene end was trimmed by 4 bases and the J gene end by 3 bases; junction bases not matched to a gene: 5. This CDR3 contains 15 residues. The CDR3 DNA follows: TGCGCCAGCAGCCCCCGGGACAGGGGGGTCTACGAGCAGTACTTC. Protein: CASSPRDRGVYEQYF.

The J gene is TRBJ2-7, the V gene TRBV18; 8 positions match TRBD2. Trimming removed 9 bases from V and 4 bases from J; junction bases left unmatched: 14. There are 15 residues in the CDR3. Per germline, CDR1 KGHSH and CDR2 LQKENI. CDR3 sequence: CARDIQAGVPYEQYF. The CDR3 DNA is TGTGCCAGAGACATACAAGCGGGAGTACCTTACGAGCAGTACTTC.

The V call is TRBV5-4, the J call TRBJ1-2, with 8 bases lining up with TRBD1. The CDR3 loop spans 16 amino acids. V was clipped by 0 bases and J by 4 bases; unmatched bases: 8. Germline-derived CDR1 and CDR2 are SGHNT and YYREEE (reference sequence). For the CDR3, the DNA is TGTGCCAGCAGCTTGGTTACCGGGACAGGTACCTATGGCTACACCTTC. Translation gives CASSLVTGTGTYGYTF. The full variable domain, with the rest looked up from reference TRBV5-4 and TRBJ1-2, is ETGVTQSPTHLIKTRGQQVTLRCSSQSGHNTVSWYQQALGQGPQFIFQYYREEENGRGNFPPRFSGLQFPNYSSELNVNALELDDSALYLCASSLVTGTGTYGYTFGSGTRLTVV.

The rearrangement links TRBV18 to TRBJ2-2; 7 bases are a match to TRBD2. Unmatched junction bases numbered 10, after V lost 6 bases and J lost 9 bases. The CDR3 sequence is 14 residues long. The germline V gene encodes CDR1 KGHSH and CDR2 LQKENI. CDR3 bases: TGTGCCAGCTCCCCCCGGGGGGAAATTAGGGAGCTGTTTTTT. Its protein is CASSPRGEIRELFF.

The genes are TRBV5-1 and TRBJ2-1, with D tentatively TRBD1 (6 bases). The V gene lost 1 base and the J gene lost 10 bases, with 12 bases spanning the gap. Looked up from germline, CDR1 is SGHRS and CDR2 is YFSETQ. The CDR3 runs to 13 residues. The CDR3 DNA is TGCGCCAGCAGCTTGAGGGGGAGTAGCGAGCAGTTCTTC. Its protein is CASSLRGSSEQFF.

This chain joins TRBV11-2 and TRBJ2-2; tentatively, D is TRBD2 (6 bases). Trimming took off 1 base at V and 7 bases at J, with 13 bases between the two ends. The length of the CDR3 is 15 residues. CDR1 SGHAT and CDR2 FQNNGV come from the germline V gene. This chain's CDR3 is CASSLAGWRDGELFF. The DNA of the CDR3 is TGTGCCAGCAGCTTAGCGGGATGGAGGGACGGGGAGCTGTTTTTT.

The chain employs TRBV28 and TRBJ1-5; unclear D gene. V was clipped by 6 bases and J by 3 bases, with 9 bases between them. The CDR3 is made up of 13 amino acids. Per the germline V gene, CDR1 is MDHEN and CDR2 is SYDVKM. The CDR3 nucleotides read TGTGCCAGCAGGCCGGGAAACAATCAGCCCCAGCATTTT. Encoded protein: CASRPGNNQPQHF.

The chain carries TRBV18 and TRBJ1-3; D perhaps matches TRBD1 (5 bases). The ends were cut back, 3 bases at V and 2 bases at J, with 11 bases in the middle. The CDR3 has 15 amino acids. Germline lookup yields CDR1 KGHSH and CDR2 LQKENI. The chain's CDR3 is CASSPRDVAGNTIYF. The CDR3 DNA follows: TGTGCCAGCTCACCGCGGGACGTCGCTGGAAACACCATATATTTT.

This clone was recorded once. V is TRBV4-2 and J is TRBJ2-7, with TRBD2 matching over 7 bases. V lost 0 bases to trimming and J lost 2 bases; unmatched junction nucleotides: 16. The CDR3 loop spans 19 amino acids. CDR1 is LGHNA, CDR2 YNFKEQ, per germline. CDR3 amino acids: CASSQDQGWGRAGTYEQYF. DNA for the CDR3: TGTGCCAGCAGCCAAGATCAAGGCTGGGGGAGGGCCGGAACCTACGAGCAGTACTTC.

CDR3: CASSLLMTSDEQYF. The CDR3, as DNA: TGTGCCAGCAGCTTGTTAATGACTAGCGACGAGCAGTACTTC. The rearrangement joins TRBV5-4 to TRBJ2-7; TRBD2 matches 8 bases. The length of the CDR3 is 14 residues. Trimming at V came to 1 base and at J to 5 bases, leaving 5 bases not matched to a gene. Germline loops: CDR1 SGHNT, CDR2 YYREEE (reference sequence).

The chain combines TRBV27 with TRBJ2-7, with TRBD2 identical over 8 bases. CDR1 and CDR2 (germline): MNHEY, SMNVEV (reference sequence). The CDR3 covers 14 residues. J lost 0 bases, V lost 5 bases, and 3 bases had no gene match. The chain's CDR3 is CASSLGLASYEQYF. CDR3 nucleotide sequence: TGTGCCAGCAGTCTAGGACTAGCCTCCTACGAGCAGTACTTC.

The chain carries TRBV6-5 and TRBJ2-2; D may be TRBD1 (5 bases). Trimming removed 0 bases at V and 5 bases at J, with 10 bases between. There are 15 residues in the CDR3. Per the germline V gene, CDR1 is MNHEY and CDR2 is SVGAGI. As DNA, the CDR3 is TGTGCCAGCAGTTACTCTGTCCAGGGTACCGGGGAGCTGTTTTTT. As protein: CASSYSVQGTGELFF.

The V and J genes are TRBV5-4 and TRBJ2-3; 8 positions agree with TRBD2. From germline, CDR1 is SGHNT and CDR2 YYREEE (reference sequence). Losses at the gene ends were 4 bases for V and 0 bases for J; bases not matched to a gene: 10. CDR3 size: 17 residues. The CDR3 here is CASSHALLAASTDTQYF. The DNA of the CDR3 is TGTGCCAGCAGCCATGCCTTACTAGCGGCTAGCACAGATACGCAGTATTTT.

This chain links TRBV7-8 with TRBJ2-3, with a possible D match to TRBD2 (5 bases). The CDR3 length is 15 residues. Trimming shortened V by 7 bases and J by 5 bases, and 19 bases separated the two germline ends. The germline V gene encodes CDR1 SGHVS and CDR2 FQNEAQ. CDR3 protein: CASTKPGVTEDTQYF. CDR3 nucleotide sequence: TGTGCCAGCACCAAGCCCGGGGTAACCGAAGATACGCAGTATTTT.